A single sample gave rise to the 18 T cell receptor beta chains below, sequenced in a study of cytomegalovirus exposure and HLA in healthy donors (dated by TCRdb to the late 2010s). The library was prepared using the immunoSEQ multiplex PCR assay. For the multiplex PCR, a mixture combining 60 forward primers for TCR Vbeta segments and 13 reverse primers for TCR Jbeta segments was used. TCRdb holds this immuneACCESS table with in-frame rearrangements only. Some clones are missing; in checked studies, unresolved V genes explain under half, and the rest has no known cause. Within this sample are about 120,000 clones, with about 68% of them counted one time only. The top ten constitute approximately 4% of the sample. The sample consisted of PBMCs. Receptors originate from a man aged 35 to 55 in good health and CMV-seropositive.

The rearrangement uses TRBV7-2 and TRBJ1-5; 8 nucleotides agree with TRBD1. This CDR3 is 14 amino acids long. Per the germline V gene, CDR1 is SGHTA and CDR2 is FQGNSA. J was trimmed by 5 bases and V by 1 base; bases with no gene match: 1. The CDR3 region has the DNA TGTGCCAGCAGCTTAGACAGGGGGGATCAGCCCCAGCATTTT. Residues: CASSLDRGDQPQHF.

The rearrangement joins TRBV5-1 to TRBJ2-7; 7 nucleotides agree with TRBD1. The germline V gene has CDR1 SGHRS and CDR2 YFSETQ. V lost 5 bases and J lost 3; bases outside the gene matches: 11. The CDR3 runs to 15 residues. For the CDR3, the DNA is TGCGCCAGCAGGCCCGGGACAGCAAGAATCTACGAGCAGTACTTC. The encoded protein is CASRPGTARIYEQYF.

Only one count was recorded for this clone. The rearrangement uses TRBV6-5 and TRBJ2-7; 7 bases align to TRBD2. The J segment lost 2 bases and the V segment lost 5 bases, leaving 6 bases of the junction unmatched. This CDR3 region has 14 residues. From germline, CDR1 is MNHEY and CDR2 SVGAGI. The CDR3 protein is CASSILAEAYEQYF. In DNA, the CDR3 is TGTGCCAGCAGTATTCTAGCGGAAGCCTACGAGCAGTACTTC.

The chain has TRBV9 and TRBJ2-1, with D possibly matching TRBD2 (6 bases). Germline CDR1 reads SGDLS; CDR2 reads YYNGEE. This CDR3 is built from 15 residues. V was clipped by 1 base and J by 1 base, with 9 bases between them. CDR3 DNA sequence: TGTGCCAGCAGCGTACTAAGCGGGTCCTACAATGAGCAGTTCTTC. As protein: CASSVLSGSYNEQFF.

The chain uses TRBV7-6 and TRBJ2-2, with TRBD1 matching over 11 bases. The junction had 4 bases not matched to a gene; V was cut back by 5 bases and J by 8 bases. The CDR3 spans 14 residues. Germline V gene sequence: CDR1 SGHVS, CDR2 FNYEAQ. Here the CDR3 reads CASSHGQGAGELFF. The CDR3 DNA is TGTGCCAGCAGCCACGGACAGGGGGCTGGGGAGCTGTTTTTT.

This clone was counted only a few times. The V and J genes are TRBV5-1 and TRBJ2-3; a possible D gene is TRBD2 (5 bases). Germline values: CDR1 SGHRS, CDR2 YFSETQ. The length of the CDR3 is 15 residues. V was shortened by 0 bases and J by 4 bases, with 12 bases between the two germline ends. CDR3 loop: CASSLASTPPDTQYF. The CDR3 DNA follows: TGCGCCAGCAGCTTGGCTAGCACCCCGCCAGATACGCAGTATTTT.

The chain is built from TRBV10-1 and TRBJ1-4; D is possibly TRBD1 (5 bases). CDR1 and CDR2 from the germline V gene are WNHNN and SYGVQD (reference sequence). The V end lost 2 bases, the J end lost 4 bases, and 8 bases lay between the germline ends. The CDR3 has 14 amino acids. CDR3 loop: CASSEAGDNEKLFF. The CDR3 DNA is TGCGCCAGCAGTGAGGCGGGGGATAATGAAAAACTGTTTTTT.

CDR3 residues: CASSLDSPKNYGYTF. Written as DNA, the CDR3 is TGCGCCAGCAGCTTGGACAGCCCTAAAAACTATGGCTACACCTTC. The chain uses TRBV5-1 and TRBJ1-2; D not resolved. The CDR3 loop spans 15 amino acids. The V gene lost 0 bases and the J gene lost 2 bases, with 11 bases spanning the gap. CDR1 and CDR2 from the germline V gene are SGHRS and YFSETQ. Together with reference TRBV5-1 and TRBJ1-2, the CDR3 gives the full variable domain: KAGVTQTPRYLIKTRGQQVTLSCSPISGHRSVSWYQQTPGQGLQFLFEYFSETQRNKGNFPGRFSGRQFSNSRSEMNVSTLELGDSALYLCASSLDSPKNYGYTFGSGTRLTVV.

The rearrangement links TRBV5-1 to TRBJ1-2; D is perhaps TRBD1 (6 bases). The CDR3 consists of 14 residues. CDR1 is SGHRS, CDR2 YFSETQ, per germline. V was clipped by 4 bases and J by 8 bases, with 18 bases between them. CDR3 DNA sequence: TGCGCCAGCAGCCCGGACAGCTGGGGTAGCGGCTACACCTTC. Amino acid sequence: CASSPDSWGSGYTF.

The chain links TRBV5-1 to TRBJ2-5; tentatively, D is TRBD2 (7 bases). The CDR3 spans 16 residues. Germline CDR1 and CDR2: SGHRS and YFSETQ. V shed 0 bases and J shed 5 bases, with 17 bases lying between them. The CDR3 is CASSLVGGPTEETQYF. The CDR3 bases are TGCGCCAGCAGCTTGGTGGGGGGGCCCACTGAGGAGACCCAGTACTTC.

The V call is TRBV25-1, the J call TRBJ2-1, with 10 bases matching TRBD2. V lost 6 bases and J lost 8; bases outside the gene matches: 16. The CDR3 totals 17 residues. CDR1 MGHDK and CDR2 SYGVNS come from the germline V gene. CDR3 nucleotide sequence: TGTGCCAGCAGCCCCCTCCCCGCTAGCGGGAGAGGCGATGAGCAGTTCTTC. It is translated as CASSPLPASGRGDEQFF.

This clone has only one observation. This sequence joins TRBV9 and TRBJ2-1; D might be TRBD2 (6 bases). This CDR3 has 16 residues. V was trimmed by 0 bases and J by 5 bases, leaving 15 bases between them. Germline V gives CDR1 SGDLS, CDR2 YYNGEE. In nucleotides, the CDR3 is TGTGCCAGCAGCGTAGGGGGGACTTTGGCCCACAATGAGCAGTTCTTC. It specifies CASSVGGTLAHNEQFF.

The CDR3 DNA follows: TGCAGTGCTAGCAGGGGTAAGACCCAGTACTTC. Translated: CSASRGKTQYF. The genes are TRBV20-1 and TRBJ2-5, with a weak D call TRBD1 (6 bases). V shed 3 bases and J shed 6 bases, with 8 bases lying between them. The CDR3 runs to 11 residues. Germline lookup yields CDR1 DFQATT and CDR2 SNEGSKA (reference sequence).

The chain uses TRBV5-4 and TRBJ1-2, with 8 bases matching TRBD1. This CDR3 contains 16 residues. J gave up 8 bases and V 4 bases, and 16 bases lay outside the gene matches. Per the germline V gene, CDR1 is SGHNT and CDR2 is YYREEE (reference sequence). CDR3 region: CASSGGGTGGRGGYTF. The CDR3, as DNA: TGTGCCAGCAGCGGGGGGGGGACAGGTGGAAGGGGCGGCTACACCTTC.

The genes are TRBV5-4 and TRBJ2-5, with D perhaps matching TRBD2 (5 bases). Germline V CDR1 and CDR2: SGHNT, YYREEE (reference sequence). The CDR3 has 14 residues. Trimming left V 6 bases short and J 5 bases short, with 17 bases between. CDR3 nucleotide sequence: TGTGCCAGCACCCCGAAACCGGGAAGGGAGACCCAGTACTTC. Translating gives CASTPKPGRETQYF.

V usage is TRBV15 and J usage is TRBJ2-1; no clear D. The CDR3 is 15 residues long. Trimming shortened V by 3 bases and J by 1 base, and 10 bases separated the two germline ends. CDR1 LNHNV and CDR2 YYDKDF come from the germline V gene (reference sequence). This chain's CDR3 is CATSSRQPSYNEQFF. The CDR3 DNA reads as TGTGCCACCAGCAGTCGACAACCTTCCTACAATGAGCAGTTCTTC.

The V and J genes are TRBV18 and TRBJ1-2, with D possibly matching TRBD1 (5 bases). The length of the CDR3 is 14 residues. In germline, CDR1 is KGHSH, CDR2 LQKENI. The germline V and J ends were trimmed by 6 bases and 0 bases, with 11 bases remaining between them. The CDR3 protein is CASSDSATNYGYTF. In DNA form, the CDR3 reads TGTGCCAGCTCTGACAGCGCAACTAACTATGGCTACACCTTC. Supplemented by reference TRBV18 and TRBJ1-2, the full variable domain reads NAGVMQNPRHLVRRRGQEARLRCSPMKGHSHVYWYRQLPEEGLKFMVYLQKENIIDESGMPKERFSAEFPKEGPSILRIQQVVRGDSAAYFCASSDSATNYGYTFGSGTRLTVV.

This clone was observed a few times. The J gene is TRBJ2-4, the V gene TRBV4-3; D perhaps matches TRBD1 (7 bases). The CDR3 sequence is 15 residues long. The V and J ends lost 1 base and 6 bases respectively, with 13 bases between them. Germline V gene sequence: CDR1 LGHNA, CDR2 YSLEER. CDR3 loop: CASSQGYRGGNIQYF. The CDR3 DNA reads TGCGCCAGCAGCCAAGGATACAGGGGAGGAAACATTCAGTACTTC.